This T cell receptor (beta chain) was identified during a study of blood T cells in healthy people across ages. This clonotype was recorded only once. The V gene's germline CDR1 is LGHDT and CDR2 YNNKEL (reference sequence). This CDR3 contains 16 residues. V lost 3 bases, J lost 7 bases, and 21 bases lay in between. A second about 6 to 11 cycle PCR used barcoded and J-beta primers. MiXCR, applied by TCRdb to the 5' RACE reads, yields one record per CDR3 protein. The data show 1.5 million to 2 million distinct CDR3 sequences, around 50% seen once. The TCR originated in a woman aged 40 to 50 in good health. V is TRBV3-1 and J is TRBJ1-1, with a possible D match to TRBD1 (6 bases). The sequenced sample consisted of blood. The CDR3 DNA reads TGTGCCAGCAGCCACGCACCGTGGACAGTTGCGGATGAAGCTTTCTTT. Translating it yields CASSHAPWTVADEAFF. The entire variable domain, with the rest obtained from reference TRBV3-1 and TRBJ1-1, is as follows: DTAVSQTPKYLVTQMGNDKSIKCEQNLGHDTMYWYKQDSKKFLKIMFSYNNKELIINETVPNRFSPKSPDKAHLNLHINSLELGDSAVYFCASSHAPWTVADEAFFGQGTRLTVV.